The 21 T cell receptor beta chains given below trace back to one sample, sequenced in a study of blood T cell repertoires in COVID-19. Generated by immunoSEQ multiplex PCR, the TCRdb table keeps only in-frame clones and is missing some. The sample lists around 51,000 clones; 75% to 95% were seen once. Specimen: peripheral blood. These receptors were collected from a man between 65 and 80 years old with acute or convalescent COVID-19.

The chain employs TRBV3-1 (or the pseudogene TRBV3-2) and TRBJ1-1; D might be TRBD1 (5 bases). This CDR3 comprises 13 residues. V dropped 1 base and J dropped 8 bases, with 11 bases sitting between them. Germline V CDR1 and CDR2: LGHDT, YNNKEL (reference sequence). As DNA, the CDR3 is TGTGCCAGCAGCCAAGTGGAAAGGGGAGAAGCTTTCTTT. It codes for CASSQVERGEAFF.

This chain connects TRBV18 to TRBJ2-7; D is ambiguous. Germline values: CDR1 KGHSH, CDR2 LQKENI. CDR3 length equals 16 residues. Trimming pared 3 bases from V and 2 bases from J, leaving 17 bases between. The CDR3 DNA reads as TGTGCCAGCTCACCTACCCGGGTCCCCGATGCCTACGAGCAGTACTTC. As protein: CASSPTRVPDAYEQYF.

This sequence joins TRBV19 and TRBJ1-2; maybe TRBD1 (6 bases). The CDR3 has 20 residues. The ends were cut back, 1 base at V and 4 bases at J, with 28 bases in the middle. From germline, CDR1 is LNHDA and CDR2 SQIVND (reference sequence). The CDR3: CASSIGRAGQTAASPYGYTF. The DNA for the CDR3 is TGTGCCAGTAGTATAGGGAGAGCTGGACAGACAGCGGCCTCTCCCTATGGCTACACCTTC.

The chain couples TRBV9 to TRBJ1-5; 10 nucleotides align to TRBD1. The CDR3 covers 17 residues. Germline lookup yields CDR1 SGDLS and CDR2 YYNGEE. The ends lost 3 bases at V and 3 bases at J; junction bases unmatched: 9. This chain's CDR3 is CASSAPGQGFSNQPQHF. CDR3 bases: TGTGCCAGCAGCGCCCCGGGACAGGGGTTTTCCAATCAGCCCCAGCATTTT.

This rearrangement joins TRBV7-2 to TRBJ1-3, with 9 bases fitting TRBD1. Germline CDR1 reads SGHTA; CDR2 reads FQGNSA. CDR3 length: 15 residues. V gave up 2 bases and J gave up 3 bases; unmatched junction bases: 2. CDR3 in amino acids: CASSLLGQGGNTIYF. The DNA of the CDR3 is TGTGCCAGCAGCTTACTGGGACAGGGTGGAAACACCATATATTTT.

The J gene is TRBJ1-1, the V gene TRBV7-9, with 10 bases matching TRBD1. This CDR3 comprises 15 residues. Losses at the gene ends were 2 bases for V and 5 bases for J; bases not matched to a gene: 5. Per the germline V gene, CDR1 is SEHNR and CDR2 is FQNEAQ (reference sequence). This CDR3 is CASSLPDRGVTEAFF. The CDR3 DNA follows: TGTGCCAGCAGCTTACCGGACAGGGGGGTAACTGAAGCTTTCTTT.

Only one count was recorded for this clone. The V gene is TRBV5-1, the J gene TRBJ1-2; 8 bases fit TRBD1. J was trimmed by 6 bases and V by 0 bases; bases with no gene match: 13. The CDR3 is 17 amino acids. CDR1 SGHRS and CDR2 YFSETQ come from the germline V gene. The CDR3 coding sequence is TGCGCCAGCAGCTTGGACCTGCCGGGACAGGAGGATGATGGCTACACCTTC. It is translated as CASSLDLPGQEDDGYTF.

J is TRBJ2-2 and V is TRBV15; D may be TRBD2 (6 bases). The germline V gene has CDR1 LNHNV and CDR2 YYDKDF (reference sequence). V dropped 0 bases and J dropped 6 bases, with 8 bases sitting between them. The CDR3 consists of 14 residues. Written as DNA, the CDR3 is TGTGCCACCAGCAGAGATCGGGGGTCCGGGGAGCTGTTTTTT. Its protein product is CATSRDRGSGELFF.

For the CDR3, the DNA is TGTGCCAGCCAAAAGCGGGGTTCCTACAATGAGCAGTTCTTC. Its translation is CASQKRGSYNEQFF. The rearrangement links TRBV18 to TRBJ2-1; 7 bases align to TRBD2. Per germline, CDR1 KGHSH and CDR2 LQKENI. The length of the CDR3 is 14 residues. Unmatched junction bases numbered 5, after V lost 8 bases and J lost 1 base.

The V gene is TRBV19, the J gene TRBJ2-6; 9 bases are a match to TRBD1. This CDR3 contains 18 residues. Germline V lookup: CDR1 LNHDA, CDR2 SQIVND (reference sequence). With 5 bases clipped from V and 4 bases from J, the junction kept 12 bases outside the gene matches. CDR3 nucleotides: TGTGCCAGTAGTGCAGACGGGACAGGGATTATCGGGGCCAACGTCCTGACTTTC. Its protein product is CASSADGTGIIGANVLTF.

This rearrangement joins TRBV6-5 to TRBJ1-1; perhaps TRBD1 as D (5 bases). The CDR3 is 11 amino acids. Trimming stripped 2 bases from V and 7 bases from J, with 5 bases between. Germline V CDR1 and CDR2: MNHEY, SVGAGI. In DNA form, the CDR3 reads TGTGCCAGCAGTTACAGGGGTGAAGCTTTCTTT. Translated, it gives CASSYRGEAFF.

V and J are TRBV19 and TRBJ1-6; D is possibly TRBD1 (6 bases). The germline gives CDR1 LNHDA, CDR2 SQIVND (reference sequence). V shed 3 bases and J shed 13 bases, with 10 bases lying between them. CDR3 length: 12 amino acids. CDR3 sequence reads: CASSMVQGPLHF. CDR3 nucleotides: TGTGCCAGTAGTATGGTGCAGGGGCCCCTCCACTTT.

This rearrangement joins TRBV18 to TRBJ1-2; the D is unclear. The V end was cut by 3 bases, the J end by 4 bases, with 9 bases between. The germline gives CDR1 KGHSH, CDR2 LQKENI. CDR3 length: 13 residues. Written as DNA, the CDR3 is TGTGCCAGCTCACCGTCAGGCAGCTATGGCTACACCTTC. Translation: CASSPSGSYGYTF. Filled out from reference TRBV18 and TRBJ1-2, the complete variable domain reads NAGVMQNPRHLVRRRGQEARLRCSPMKGHSHVYWYRQLPEEGLKFMVYLQKENIIDESGMPKERFSAEFPKEGPSILRIQQVVRGDSAAYFCASSPSGSYGYTFGSGTRLTVV.

The rearrangement uses TRBV18 and TRBJ1-2, with 9 bases fitting TRBD1. The CDR3 consists of 19 residues. The V segment lost 1 base and the J segment 3 bases; nucleotides outside the gene matches: 15. Germline V CDR1 and CDR2: KGHSH, LQKENI. CDR3 sequence: CASSPLQGTGSRLDYGYTF. DNA for the CDR3: TGTGCCAGCTCACCACTACAGGGGACAGGGAGCAGGTTAGACTATGGCTACACCTTC.

The gene calls are TRBV12-3 or TRBV12-4 and TRBJ1-2; 10 bases match TRBD1. Trimming took 6 bases from V and 4 from J; bases not matched to a gene: 2. The CDR3 has 13 residues. The CDR3 region has the DNA TGTGCCAGCAGACGGACAGGGGGCTATGGCTACACCTTC. Amino acid sequence: CASRRTGGYGYTF.

This clone came up a few times. The chain carries TRBV6-2 or TRBV6-3 and TRBJ1-5; 8 positions agree with TRBD1. V shed 3 bases, J shed 7 bases, and the junction held 11 bases outside the gene matches. The CDR3 extends over 16 amino acids. In germline, CDR1 is MNHEY, CDR2 SVGEGT. CDR3 nucleotide sequence: TGTGCCAGCAGTTATGATCAGGGGGCGAGTGGACAGCCCCAGCATTTT. As protein: CASSYDQGASGQPQHF.

This chain joins TRBV6-2 or TRBV6-3 and TRBJ1-2; the match to TRBD1 covers 9 bases. Germline loops: CDR1 MNHEY, CDR2 SVGEGT. V lost 4 bases to trimming and J lost 4 bases; unmatched junction nucleotides: 19. This CDR3 has 19 amino acids. The chain's CDR3 is CASSSPFLGQGPLGYGYTF. In DNA, the CDR3 is TGTGCCAGCAGTTCGCCCTTTTTGGGACAGGGACCTCTGGGCTATGGCTACACCTTC.

This sequence joins TRBV25-1 and TRBJ1-1; D possibly corresponds to TRBD1 (6 bases). Trimming stripped 4 bases from V and 0 bases from J, with 12 bases between. Germline V CDR1 and CDR2: MGHDK, SYGVNS. CDR3 length: 15 amino acids. CDR3 amino acids: CASSGGHHLNTEAFF. The CDR3 bases are TGTGCCAGCAGTGGGGGACACCACCTGAACACTGAAGCTTTCTTT.

The CDR3 nucleotides are TGTGCCAGCAGCTCGAGGGGAACAGGGGCAGATGAGCAGTTCTTC. It translates to CASSSRGTGADEQFF. The chain employs TRBV5-8 and TRBJ2-1; 7 positions agree with TRBD1. Germline values: CDR1 SGHTS, CDR2 YDEGEE. V was clipped by 3 bases and J by 8 bases; unmatched bases: 11. The CDR3 runs to 15 residues.

The chain recombines TRBV18 with TRBJ1-2, with D unresolved. Trimming stripped 2 bases from V and 7 bases from J, with 8 bases between. This CDR3 spans 12 amino acids. CDR1 is KGHSH, CDR2 LQKENI, per germline. In DNA, the CDR3 is TGTGCCAGCTCACCAGCGCAGGTTGGCTACACCTTC. Translation: CASSPAQVGYTF.

This clone occurred a few times. The J gene is TRBJ2-2, the V gene TRBV7-9; the D is unclear. This CDR3 is 15 amino acids long. Trimming removed 5 bases at V and 3 bases at J, with 13 bases between. CDR1 and CDR2 (germline): SEHNR, FQNEAQ (reference sequence). Written as DNA, the CDR3 is TGTGCCAGCAGCCCCCTACGAGGTCACACCGGGGAGCTGTTTTTT. Protein sequence: CASSPLRGHTGELFF.